This T cell receptor (beta chain) originates from a study of Graves' ophthalmopathy and Graves' hyperthyroidism. The wider study: Before any treatment was given, at initial diagnosis, peripheral blood was collected. Study-wide findings and caveats: Ophthalmopathy and stable hyperthyroidism were discriminated by a 13-signature model, with 87.88% sensitivity and approximately 77% specificity. With a specificity of 72.22% and a sensitivity of around 71%, the model predicted ophthalmopathy progression.

From fresh peripheral blood, around 11 ml in volume, the PBMCs were obtained. The sequenced template was RNA, covering the TCR beta CDR3 region. Amplification began with first-round RT-PCR using HTBI primers, then second-round multiplex PCR was performed. TCRdb processed the multiplex PCR reads anew with MiXCR; each CDR3 protein has one entry. Among over 500,000 distinct CDR3 sequences listed, about 20% were seen once. Trimming removed 4 bases at V and 0 bases at J, with 16 bases between. This CDR3 comprises 18 residues. Germline V CDR1 and CDR2: MNHEY, SVGEGT. In this sample, this clonotype turned up many times. Its antigen is as yet unknown.

The material sequenced was peripheral blood. The source is a woman younger than 30 with stable Graves' hyperthyroidism. Some clones in this sample may be carry-over from other donors' samples. The genes are TRBV6-2 or TRBV6-3 and TRBJ2-6; tentative D call: TRBD1 (6 bases). CDR3: CASSSRTDFLSGANVLTF. Here the CDR3 DNA reads TGTGCCAGCAGTTCAAGGACAGATTTCCTCTCTGGGGCCAACGTCCTGACTTTC.